A selection of T cell receptor beta chains follows, all from one sample in a study of regulatory T cells in long-lasting Graves disease. Using its own MiXCR run on the multiplex PCR reads, TCRdb lists one record per CDR3 protein. Of roughly 360,000 distinct CDR3 sequences listed, 10% to 15% are singletons. The same sample was also used in a study of T cells in Graves' hyperthyroidism and ophthalmopathy.

The sample consisted of peripheral blood mononuclear cells (PBMCs), taken at new diagnosis, from a patient treated with antithyroid drugs. The receptor set was obtained from a woman between 18 and 29 years old with Graves disease. CDR3s include the opening cysteine and the closing phenylalanine or tryptophan. Each record gives: CDR3 DNA, CDR3 protein, J gene, clone size, V gene, D gene. A D gene is named only where the DNA matches it firmly. Clone size appears in some rows only: once, few, many, or a class for an expanded clone.

TGTGCCAGCAGTTCGGAATACAGGGGGAGTTCTGAAGCTTTCTTT | CASSSEYRGSSEAFF | TRBJ1-1 | many | TRBV28 | TRBD1
TGTGCCTGGAGTGTACTTGGCGGGAGTTTGTACGAGCAGTACTTC | CAWSVLGGSLYEQYF | TRBJ2-7 | many | TRBV30 | TRBD2
TGTGCCAGCAGGGGGGGACAGGGAAATTCACCCCTCCACTTT | CASRGGQGNSPLHF | TRBJ1-6 | few | TRBV12-3/TRBV12-4 | TRBD1
TGTGCCAGCAGTTTAAGCAGGAACACTGAAGCTTTCTTT | CASSLSRNTEAFF | TRBJ1-1 | many | TRBV12-3/TRBV12-4 | .
TGTGCCATCAGTGCCCCCACGACAGGGAAGACTGAAGCTTTCTTT | CAISAPTTGKTEAFF | TRBJ1-1 | once | TRBV10-3 | TRBD1
TGCGCCAGCAGCCAGACCCCCTCTAACACCGGGGAGCTGTTTTTT | CASSQTPSNTGELFF | TRBJ2-2 | . | TRBV5-1 | .
TGCGCCAGCAGCCAAGATTCGGGCACTCGGGGCACCGGGGAGCTGTTTTTT | CASSQDSGTRGTGELFF | TRBJ2-2 | many | TRBV4-3 | .
TGTGCCAGCAGCTTAATCACTAGCGGGCTGAACACCGGGGAGCTGTTTTTT | CASSLITSGLNTGELFF | TRBJ2-2 | many | TRBV7-2 | TRBD2
TGTGCCAGCAGCTCCCGACAGGGTGGGCCCTATAATTCACCCCTCCACTTT | CASSSRQGGPYNSPLHF | TRBJ1-6 | few | TRBV7-2 | TRBD1
TGTGCCAGCAGTTTGGCTGGAGGGGCGCTTTACGAGCAGTACTTC | CASSLAGGALYEQYF | TRBJ2-7 | many | TRBV12-3/TRBV12-4 | .
TGCAGTGCTAGTTGGCCAGAGAGACCCTACAATGAGCAGTTCTTC | CSASWPERPYNEQFF | TRBJ2-1 | . | TRBV20-1 | .
TGTGCCATCAGTGAGAGGACAGGGGGTGCGAATTCACCCCTCCACTTT | CAISERTGGANSPLHF | TRBJ1-6 | few | TRBV10-3 | TRBD1
TGTGCCAGCAGCCTTGCCCCTCGGACTAGCACAGATACGCAGTATTTT | CASSLAPRTSTDTQYF | TRBJ2-3 | few | TRBV6-2/TRBV6-3 | .
TGTGCCAGCAGCCCAACCTTCAGGGTAGAGACCCAGTACTTC | CASSPTFRVETQYF | TRBJ2-5 | many | TRBV14 | .
TGTGCCAGCAGTTTTGGGACCACGACCTACGAGCAGTACTTC | CASSFGTTTYEQYF | TRBJ2-7 | many | TRBV27 | .
TGTGCCAGCAGCTCGACAGGACCCGCCGGGGAGCTGTTTTTT | CASSSTGPAGELFF | TRBJ2-2 | many | TRBV7-2 | .
TGTGCCAGCAGTCGACAGGGGATGGCGGTTCAGCCCCAGCATTTT | CASSRQGMAVQPQHF | TRBJ1-5 | . | TRBV12-3/TRBV12-4 | TRBD1
TGTGCCAGCAGCCGAGGACAGGGTGGCTATGGCTACACCTTC | CASSRGQGGYGYTF | TRBJ1-2 | many | TRBV7-9 | TRBD1
TGTGCCAGCAGTTTATCTGCGGGGACTGGAAACACCATATATTTT | CASSLSAGTGNTIYF | TRBJ1-3 | many | TRBV27 | .
TGTGCCAGCAGCTTACACCCTGGCCCCCTGGAGCAGTTCTTC | CASSLHPGPLEQFF | TRBJ2-1 | . | TRBV7-8 | .
TGTGCCAGCAGTTTAGGGAGGTATGAGCAGTTCTTC | CASSLGRYEQFF | TRBJ2-1 | many | TRBV12-3/TRBV12-4 | .
TGCAGTGCTAGAGAACGAGGGAGCTCCTACAATGAGCAGTTCTTC | CSARERGSSYNEQFF | TRBJ2-1 | many | TRBV20-1 | .
TGTGCCACCAGTGGTGTTAGGGAAGAGACCCAGTACTTC | CATSGVREETQYF | TRBJ2-5 | . | TRBV24-1 | .
TGTGCCAGTACCTTCACGGCGACGGTAGCTCCGGAATCGGATACGCAGTATTTT | CASTFTATVAPESDTQYF | TRBJ2-3 | . | TRBV19 | .
TGCAGTGCCAGAGGGGCCAGCGGGGTAGAGGAGACCCAGTACTTC | CSARGASGVEETQYF | TRBJ2-5 | many | TRBV20-1 | TRBD2
TGTGCCAGCAGCTTGGGACCGGGACTAGCGAATACAGATACGCAGTATTTT | CASSLGPGLANTDTQYF | TRBJ2-3 | many | TRBV7-3 | TRBD2
TGTGCCAGCTCACCACCCTCACAGGGTTCACCCCTCCACTTT | CASSPPSQGSPLHF | TRBJ1-6 | many | TRBV18 | .
TGTGCCAGCAGTGATGTGGCTAGCAGCCAAGAGACCCAGTACTTC | CASSDVASSQETQYF | TRBJ2-5 | many | TRBV2 | .
TGTGCCAGTAAAGCGAGGGCTGCGGCTAATGAAAAACTGTTTTTT | CASKARAAANEKLFF | TRBJ1-4 | . | TRBV19 | .
TGTGCCAGTACCCTGGGACTTATGAACACTGAAGCTTTCTTT | CASTLGLMNTEAFF | TRBJ1-1 | many | TRBV19 | .